Below are 15 T cell receptor beta chains sequenced from a single sample in a study of control samples from healthy donors and cancer patients. The protocol was immunoSEQ multiplex PCR, while the TCRdb copy is restricted to in-frame clones and leaves out a portion. The sample lists approximately 110,000 clones, about 83% occurring once. The sequencing sample was made of blood. These receptors were taken from a woman between 50 and 59 years old in good health.

The chain links TRBV7-2 to TRBJ2-5; D is ambiguous. Germline V CDR1 and CDR2: SGHTA, FQGNSA. This CDR3 contains 15 residues. The germline V and J ends were trimmed by 1 base and 2 bases, with 11 bases remaining between them. The CDR3 DNA sequence: TGTGCCAGCAGCTTAGTTGTGGGCCAACAAGAGACCCAGTACTTC. It yields the protein CASSLVVGQQETQYF.

This rearrangement joins TRBV11-2 to TRBJ1-1; D is uncertain. The V and J ends lost 3 bases and 2 bases respectively, with 7 bases between them. The CDR3 is made up of 13 amino acids. Germline CDR1 and CDR2: SGHAT and FQNNGV. The CDR3 loop is CASSFSENTEAFF. DNA for the CDR3: TGTGCCAGCAGCTTCTCAGAAAACACTGAAGCTTTCTTT.

In regard to this clone: Other nucleotide sequences from this sample produce the same CDR3. The chain employs TRBV7-3 and TRBJ1-2; possibly TRBD1 for D (5 bases). Germline assignment: CDR1 SGHTA and CDR2 FQGTGA. This CDR3 has 13 amino acids. V gave up 0 bases and J gave up 8 bases, with 10 bases separating them. CDR3 amino acids: CASSLTGAEGYTF. The CDR3 bases are TGTGCCAGCAGCTTAACAGGGGCAGAAGGCTACACCTTC.

This rearrangement joins TRBV24-1 to TRBJ2-1, with D maybe TRBD1 (5 bases). The germline V gene has CDR1 KGHDR and CDR2 SFDVKD. Trimming removed 6 bases at V and 5 bases at J, with 10 bases between. This CDR3 has 13 residues. CDR3 amino acids: CATSQGWNNEQFF. The CDR3 DNA follows: TGTGCCACCAGTCAGGGTTGGAACAATGAGCAGTTCTTC.

The V and J genes are TRBV7-2 and TRBJ2-2, with TRBD2 identical over 11 bases. Trimming cost V 1 base and J 6 bases; bases outside gene matches: 4. Germline V gives CDR1 SGHTA, CDR2 FQGNSA. The CDR3 contains 16 residues. CDR3 region: CASSLVGLAGAGELFF. The CDR3 DNA sequence: TGTGCCAGCAGCTTAGTAGGACTAGCGGGTGCCGGGGAGCTGTTTTTT.

By sample fraction, this clone is medium-sized (0.01 to 0.1%). V is TRBV12-3 or TRBV12-4 and J is TRBJ1-2; no clear D gene. This CDR3 spans 13 amino acids. Trimming removed 3 bases at V and 4 bases at J, with 9 bases between. The CDR3 region has the DNA TGTGCCAGCAGTTTTAGTGGACTCTATGGCTACACCTTC. Its translation: CASSFSGLYGYTF.

V gene TRBV5-4 combines with J gene TRBJ2-2; the D is unclear. The CDR3 extends over 13 amino acids. With 2 bases removed from V and 7 bases from J, the gap between germline ends came to 9 bases. Germline V lookup: CDR1 SGHNT, CDR2 YYREEE (reference sequence). The CDR3 sequence: CASSLKGIGELFF. Here the CDR3 DNA reads TGTGCCAGCAGCTTAAAAGGGATCGGGGAGCTGTTTTTT.

This rearrangement joins TRBV19 to TRBJ1-1; D might be TRBD1 (6 bases). Trimming took off 4 bases at V and 0 bases at J, with 15 bases between the two ends. This CDR3 region has 16 residues. Looked up from germline, CDR1 is LNHDA and CDR2 is SQIVND (reference sequence). The CDR3 is CASSRSWGAVNTEAFF. In DNA form, the CDR3 reads TGTGCCAGTAGTAGATCGTGGGGGGCCGTGAACACTGAAGCTTTCTTT.

This clone appeared a few times. V usage is TRBV2 and J usage is TRBJ2-5; possibly TRBD1 for D (5 bases). CDR1 is SNHLY, CDR2 FYNNEI, per germline. The CDR3 length is 15 residues. Deletions cut 3 bases from V and 5 bases from J, with 16 bases between. The CDR3 region is CASSDVRGSGETQYF. CDR3 nucleotides: TGTGCCAGCAGTGACGTTAGGGGTTCAGGGGAGACCCAGTACTTC.

The genes are TRBV18 and TRBJ2-2; no clear D. Between the trimmed V and J ends, which lost 2 bases and 0 bases, there was a span of 10 bases. This CDR3 is built from 16 residues. Germline assignment: CDR1 KGHSH and CDR2 LQKENI. The CDR3 DNA reads as TGTGCCAGCTCACCAATAACTGTTGCGAACACCGGGGAGCTGTTTTTT. This encodes CASSPITVANTGELFF.

The rearrangement uses TRBV6-1 and TRBJ1-6; unclear D gene. V was cut by 0 bases and J by 0 bases, with 9 bases left in between. There are 17 residues in the CDR3. Germline V lookup: CDR1 MNHNS, CDR2 SASEGT. This chain's CDR3 is CASSEARGSSYNSPLHF. DNA of the CDR3: TGTGCCAGCAGTGAAGCTCGCGGGAGCTCCTATAATTCACCCCTCCACTTT.

CDR3 amino acids: CASSLDHSGNTIYF. The CDR3 DNA sequence: TGTGCCAGCAGCCTAGACCACTCTGGAAACACCATATATTTT. The gene calls are TRBV3-1 (or the pseudogene TRBV3-2) and TRBJ1-3; D remains unclear. This CDR3 is 14 amino acids long. Germline lookup yields CDR1 LGHDT and CDR2 YNNKEL (reference sequence). Deletions cut 4 bases from V and 0 bases from J, with 7 bases between.

This clone was recorded once. The rearrangement joins TRBV19 to TRBJ2-5; 11 bases fit TRBD2. From germline, CDR1 is LNHDA and CDR2 SQIVND (reference sequence). CDR3 length: 15 amino acids. The V and J ends lost 6 bases and 5 bases, in that order; junction bases with no gene match: 8. The DNA of the CDR3 is TGTGCCAGTAGGCAAACTAGCGGGAGTTCGGAGACCCAGTACTTC. Residues: CASRQTSGSSETQYF.

In its sample, this clone was seen once. This chain connects TRBV11-3 to TRBJ1-3; D is possibly TRBD1 (5 bases). This CDR3 has 15 amino acids. V was clipped by 5 bases and J by 0 bases, with 11 bases between them. Per germline, CDR1 SGHNT and CDR2 YENEEA. CDR3 protein: CASSPGGVSGNTIYF. As DNA, the CDR3 is TGTGCCAGCAGCCCTGGGGGGGTCTCTGGAAACACCATATATTTT.

The chain recombines TRBV7-9 with TRBJ2-5; D assignment may be TRBD1 or TRBD2 (5 bases each). The CDR3 is 15 amino acids. Trimming pared 6 bases from V and 5 bases from J, leaving 19 bases between. The V gene's germline CDR1 is SEHNR and CDR2 FQNEAQ (reference sequence). The CDR3 region has the DNA TGTGCCAGCAGTCCCTTCACCGACAGAGGGGAGACCCAGTACTTC. It is translated as CASSPFTDRGETQYF.